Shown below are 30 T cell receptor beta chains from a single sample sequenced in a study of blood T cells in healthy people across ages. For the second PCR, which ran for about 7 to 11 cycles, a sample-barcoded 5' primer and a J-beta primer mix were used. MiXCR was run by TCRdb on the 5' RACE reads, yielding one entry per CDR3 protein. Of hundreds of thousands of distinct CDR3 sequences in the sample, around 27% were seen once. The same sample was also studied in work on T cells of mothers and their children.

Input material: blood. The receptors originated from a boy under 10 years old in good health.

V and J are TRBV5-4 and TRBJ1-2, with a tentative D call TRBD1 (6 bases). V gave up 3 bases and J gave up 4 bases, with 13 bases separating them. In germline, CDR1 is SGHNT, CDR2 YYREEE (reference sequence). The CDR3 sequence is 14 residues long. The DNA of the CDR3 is TGTGCCAGCAGCTCGGCCGCCAGGGGCTATGGCTACACCTTC. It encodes CASSSAARGYGYTF.

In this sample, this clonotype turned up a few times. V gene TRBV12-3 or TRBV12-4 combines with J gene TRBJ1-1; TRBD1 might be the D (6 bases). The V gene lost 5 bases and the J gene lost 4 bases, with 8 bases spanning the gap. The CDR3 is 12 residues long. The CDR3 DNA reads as TGTGCCAGCAGTGGGGGGCGCACTGAAGCTTTCTTT. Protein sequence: CASSGGRTEAFF.

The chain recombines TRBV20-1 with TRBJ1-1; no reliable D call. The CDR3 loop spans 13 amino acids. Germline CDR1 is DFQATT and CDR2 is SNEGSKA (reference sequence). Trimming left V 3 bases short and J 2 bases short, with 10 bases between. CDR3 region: CSASRGINTEAFF. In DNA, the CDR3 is TGCAGTGCTAGTCGGGGTATTAACACTGAAGCTTTCTTT.

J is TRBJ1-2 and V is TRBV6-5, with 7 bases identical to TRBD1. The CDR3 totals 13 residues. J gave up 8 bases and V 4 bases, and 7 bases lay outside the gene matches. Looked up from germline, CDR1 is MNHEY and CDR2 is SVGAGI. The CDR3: CASSLGDSWGYTF. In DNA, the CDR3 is TGTGCCAGCAGTTTGGGGGACAGTTGGGGCTACACCTTC.

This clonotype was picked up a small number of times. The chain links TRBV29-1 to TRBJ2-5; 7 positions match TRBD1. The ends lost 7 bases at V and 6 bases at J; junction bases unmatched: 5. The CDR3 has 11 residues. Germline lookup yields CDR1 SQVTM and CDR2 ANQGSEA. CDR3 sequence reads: CSAGTDQTQYF. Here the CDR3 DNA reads TGCAGCGCCGGGACAGACCAGACCCAGTACTTC.

The CDR3 sequence: CASSAGGSSYGYTF. CDR3 DNA sequence: TGTGCCAGCAGCGCCGGGGGGTCAAGCTATGGCTACACCTTC. The chain couples TRBV27 to TRBJ1-2, with a possible D match to TRBD1 (5 bases). The CDR3 covers 14 residues. Trimming pared 6 bases from V and 4 bases from J, leaving 15 bases between. Germline values: CDR1 MNHEY, CDR2 SMNVEV (reference sequence).

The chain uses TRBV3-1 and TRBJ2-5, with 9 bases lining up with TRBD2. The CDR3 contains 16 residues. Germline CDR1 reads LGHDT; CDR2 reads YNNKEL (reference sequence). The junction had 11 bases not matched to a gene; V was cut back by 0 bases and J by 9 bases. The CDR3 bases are TGTGCCAGCAGCCAAGATAGCGCGGGAGGGCCAATGGCCCAGTACTTC. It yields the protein CASSQDSAGGPMAQYF.

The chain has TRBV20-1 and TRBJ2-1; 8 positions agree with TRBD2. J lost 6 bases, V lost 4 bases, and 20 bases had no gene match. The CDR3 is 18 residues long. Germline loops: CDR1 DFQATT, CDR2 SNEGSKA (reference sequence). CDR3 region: CSATTRPIKREPPNEQFF. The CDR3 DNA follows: TGCAGTGCTACCACACGGCCTATCAAGCGGGAGCCCCCCAATGAGCAGTTCTTC.

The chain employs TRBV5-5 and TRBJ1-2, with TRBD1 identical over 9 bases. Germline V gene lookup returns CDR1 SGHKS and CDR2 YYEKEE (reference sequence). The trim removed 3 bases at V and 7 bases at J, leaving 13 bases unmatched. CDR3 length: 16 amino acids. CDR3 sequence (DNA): TGTGCCAGCAGCTCAGGAGGGACCGGGACAGGGATTGGCTACACCTTC. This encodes CASSSGGTGTGIGYTF.

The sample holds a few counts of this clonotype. The DNA for the CDR3 is TGTGCCAGCAGCTCCATAGCGGGAGTGGAGACCCAGTACTTC. This translates into CASSSIAGVETQYF. J is TRBJ2-5 and V is TRBV7-2; 9 nucleotides agree with TRBD2. The CDR3 has 14 amino acids. Looked up from germline, CDR1 is SGHTA and CDR2 is FQGNSA. The V gene end was trimmed by 4 bases and the J gene end by 5 bases; junction bases not matched to a gene: 5.

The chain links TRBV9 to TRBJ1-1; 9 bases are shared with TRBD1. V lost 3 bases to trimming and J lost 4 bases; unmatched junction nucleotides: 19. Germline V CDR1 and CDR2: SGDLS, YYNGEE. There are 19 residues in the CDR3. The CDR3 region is CASSASKALGQGIFTEAFF. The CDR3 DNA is TGTGCCAGCAGCGCAAGTAAAGCCCTGGGACAGGGAATTTTCACTGAAGCTTTCTTT.

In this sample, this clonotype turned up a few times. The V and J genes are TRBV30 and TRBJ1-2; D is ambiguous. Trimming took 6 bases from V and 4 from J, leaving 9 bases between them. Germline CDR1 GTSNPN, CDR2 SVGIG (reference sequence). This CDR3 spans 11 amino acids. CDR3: CACWGGYGYTF. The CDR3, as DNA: TGTGCCTGTTGGGGAGGCTATGGCTACACCTTC.

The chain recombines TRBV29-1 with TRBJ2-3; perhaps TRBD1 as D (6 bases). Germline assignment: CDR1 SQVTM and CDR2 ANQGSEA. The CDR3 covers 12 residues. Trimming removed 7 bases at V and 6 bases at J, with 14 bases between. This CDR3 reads CSGTQGWDTQYF. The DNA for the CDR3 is TGCAGCGGTACACAGGGCTGGGATACGCAGTATTTT.

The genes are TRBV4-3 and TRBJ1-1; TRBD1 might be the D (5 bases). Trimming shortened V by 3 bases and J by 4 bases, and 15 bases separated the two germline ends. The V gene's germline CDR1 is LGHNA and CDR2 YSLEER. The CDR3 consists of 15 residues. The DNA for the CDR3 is TGCGCCAGCAGCCACTCAACAGGTTCGGGCACTGAAGCTTTCTTT. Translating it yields CASSHSTGSGTEAFF.

In DNA, the CDR3 is TGTGCCAGCAGTCCAGGACGATTCACAGATACGCAGTATTTT. This translates into CASSPGRFTDTQYF. The chain is built from TRBV12-3 or TRBV12-4 and TRBJ2-3; D call uncertain. The V and J ends lost 5 bases and 2 bases respectively, with 11 bases between them. The CDR3 runs 14 residues.

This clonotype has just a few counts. In DNA, the CDR3 is TGTGCCATCAGCCCGATCGCGAGAGGGGACGAGCAGTACTTC. Its protein is CAISPIARGDEQYF. This chain connects TRBV10-3 to TRBJ2-7, with D perhaps TRBD1 or TRBD2 (5 bases each). In germline, CDR1 is ENHRY, CDR2 SYGVKD. The CDR3 has 14 amino acids. Trimming removed 6 bases at V and 5 bases at J, with 17 bases between.

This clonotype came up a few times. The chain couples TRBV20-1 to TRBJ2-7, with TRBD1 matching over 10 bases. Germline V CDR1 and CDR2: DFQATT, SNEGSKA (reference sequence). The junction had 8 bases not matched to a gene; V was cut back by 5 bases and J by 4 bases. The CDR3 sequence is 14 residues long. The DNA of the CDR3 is TGCAGTGCTTCGTCCGGGACAGGGGCTTACGAGCAGTACTTC. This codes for CSASSGTGAYEQYF.

CDR3 amino acids: CASSPGTVQFF. CDR3 bases: TGTGCCAGCAGTCCCGGGACTGTCCAGTTCTTC. The chain uses TRBV12-3 or TRBV12-4 and TRBJ2-1, with a possible D match to TRBD2 (6 bases). The ends were cut back, 5 bases at V and 13 bases at J, with 12 bases in the middle. The CDR3 sequence is 11 residues long.

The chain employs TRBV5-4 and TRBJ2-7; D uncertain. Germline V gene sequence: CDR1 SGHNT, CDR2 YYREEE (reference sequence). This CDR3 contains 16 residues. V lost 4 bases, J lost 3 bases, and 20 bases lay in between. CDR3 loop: CASSRRDGPPNYEQYF. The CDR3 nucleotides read TGTGCCAGCAGCCGCCGTGATGGTCCGCCCAACTACGAGCAGTACTTC.

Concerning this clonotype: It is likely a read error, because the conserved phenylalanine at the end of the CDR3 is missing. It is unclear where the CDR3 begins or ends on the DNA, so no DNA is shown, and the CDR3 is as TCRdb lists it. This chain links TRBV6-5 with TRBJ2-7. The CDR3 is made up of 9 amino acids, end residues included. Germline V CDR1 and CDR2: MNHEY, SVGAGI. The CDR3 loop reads CASSYVSFR.

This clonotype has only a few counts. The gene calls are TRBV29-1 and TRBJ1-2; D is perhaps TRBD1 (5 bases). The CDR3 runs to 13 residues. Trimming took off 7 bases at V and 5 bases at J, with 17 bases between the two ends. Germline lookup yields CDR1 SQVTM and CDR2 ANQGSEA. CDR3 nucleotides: TGCAGCGCGGTACACGGGGCCCCTTATGGCTACACCTTC. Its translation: CSAVHGAPYGYTF.

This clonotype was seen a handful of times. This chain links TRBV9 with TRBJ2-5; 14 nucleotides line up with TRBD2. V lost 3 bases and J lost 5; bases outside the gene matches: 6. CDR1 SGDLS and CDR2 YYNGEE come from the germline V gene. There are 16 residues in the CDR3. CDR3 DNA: TGTGCCAGCAGCGCCCTGACTAGCGGGGGGGCGGAGACCCAGTACTTC. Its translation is CASSALTSGGAETQYF.

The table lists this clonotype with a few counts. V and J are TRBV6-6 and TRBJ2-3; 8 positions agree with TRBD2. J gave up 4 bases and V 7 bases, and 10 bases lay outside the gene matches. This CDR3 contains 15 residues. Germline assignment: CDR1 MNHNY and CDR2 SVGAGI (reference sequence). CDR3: CASTRAGGLADTQYF. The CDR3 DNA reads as TGTGCCAGCACCCGTGCGGGGGGCCTTGCAGATACGCAGTATTTT.

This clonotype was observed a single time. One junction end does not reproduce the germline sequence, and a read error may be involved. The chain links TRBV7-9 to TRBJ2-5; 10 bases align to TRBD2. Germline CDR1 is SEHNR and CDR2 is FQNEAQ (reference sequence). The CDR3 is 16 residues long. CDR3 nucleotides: TGTGCCGGCAGCCCATCCTCCCGACTAGCGGGAGAGACCCAGTACTTC. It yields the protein CAGSPSSRLAGETQYF.

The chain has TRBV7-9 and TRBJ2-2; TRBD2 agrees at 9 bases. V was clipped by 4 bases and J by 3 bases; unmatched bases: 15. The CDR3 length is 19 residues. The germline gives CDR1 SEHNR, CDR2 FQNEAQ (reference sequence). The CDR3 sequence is CASSSTGLGLATYTGELFF. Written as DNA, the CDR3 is TGTGCCAGCAGCTCGACAGGGCTTGGACTAGCGACGTACACCGGGGAGCTGTTTTTT. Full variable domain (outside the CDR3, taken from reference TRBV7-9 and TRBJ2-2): DTGVSQNPRHKITKRGQNVTFRCDPISEHNRLYWYRQTLGQGPEFLTYFQNEAQLEKSRLLSDRFSAERPKGSFSTLEIQRTEQGDSAMYLCASSSTGLGLATYTGELFFGEGSRLTVL.

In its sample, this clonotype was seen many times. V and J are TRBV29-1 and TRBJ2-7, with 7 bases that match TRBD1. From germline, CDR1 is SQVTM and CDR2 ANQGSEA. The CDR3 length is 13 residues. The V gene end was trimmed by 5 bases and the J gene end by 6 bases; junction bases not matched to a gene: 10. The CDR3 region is CSVLDRTQTEQYF. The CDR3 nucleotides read TGCAGCGTTCTGGACAGGACCCAAACCGAGCAGTACTTC.

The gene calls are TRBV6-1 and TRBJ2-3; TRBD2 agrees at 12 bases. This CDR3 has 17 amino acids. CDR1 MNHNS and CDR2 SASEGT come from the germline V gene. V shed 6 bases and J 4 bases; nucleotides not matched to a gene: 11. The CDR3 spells CASSLNLAGGLPDTQYF. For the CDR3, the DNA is TGTGCCAGCAGCCTTAATCTAGCGGGGGGGCTCCCAGATACGCAGTATTTT.

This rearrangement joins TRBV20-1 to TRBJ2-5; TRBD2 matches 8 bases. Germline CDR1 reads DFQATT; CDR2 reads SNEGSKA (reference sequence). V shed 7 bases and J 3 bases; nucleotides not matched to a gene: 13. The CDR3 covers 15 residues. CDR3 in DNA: TGCAGTGTTGAGCCGGCGGGAGGAGTCAAAGAGACCCAGTACTTC. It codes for CSVEPAGGVKETQYF.

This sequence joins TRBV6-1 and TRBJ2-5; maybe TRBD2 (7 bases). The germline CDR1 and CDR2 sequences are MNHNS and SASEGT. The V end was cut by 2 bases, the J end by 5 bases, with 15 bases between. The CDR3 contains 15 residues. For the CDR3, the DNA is TGTGCCAGCAGTGAATCCCTCGGGGGGCTGGAGACCCAGTACTTC. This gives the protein CASSESLGGLETQYF.

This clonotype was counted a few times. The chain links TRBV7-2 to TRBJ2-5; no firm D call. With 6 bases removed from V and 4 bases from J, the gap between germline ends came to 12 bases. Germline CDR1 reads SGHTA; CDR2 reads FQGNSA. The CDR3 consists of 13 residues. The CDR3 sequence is CASRRPGTETQYF. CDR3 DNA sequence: TGTGCCAGCAGGAGACCTGGTACAGAGACCCAGTACTTC.